Following are 2 T cell receptor beta chains from one sample sequenced in a study of tissue T cells after allogeneic stem cell transplantation. The time point is: mouse harvest day 7 after allogeneic transplant. The graft held 10^6 splenic CD5+ T cells and 10^7 T-cell-depleted bone marrow cells. Method: immunoSEQ multiplex PCR; TCRdb's copy keeps in-frame clones and lacks some. The table shows approximately 6,200 clones, with about 50% occurring only once. Sequencing was done on a sample of skin. All receptors come from a female BALB/c mouse given C57BL/6 T cells with graft-versus-host disease after an allogeneic hematopoietic cell transplant.

A remark on this clone: Genes and germline are mouse. The CDR3 end falls 1 residue outside the read, so it is completed with the germline J gene. This chain links TRBV26 with TRBJ2-7; TRBD1 might be the D (7 bases). There are 13 residues in the CDR3. Deletions cut 4 bases from V and 3 bases from J, with 10 bases between. The germline V gene has CDR1 KGHPV and CDR2 FQNQEV (reference sequence). The part of the CDR3 DNA that was read is TGTGCCAGCAGTCGGCAGGGGGGCTATGAACAGTAC. It specifies CASSRQGGYEQY. The whole CDR3 is CASSRQGGYEQYF.

On this clone itself: These gene names are mouse names. With the read ending 1 residue before the CDR3 end, the germline J gene is used to fill in that end. The sample contains more than one DNA sequence encoding this CDR3. The chain couples TRBV1 to TRBJ1-1; D is perhaps TRBD1 (6 bases). CDR3 size: 13 residues. Per the germline V gene, CDR1 is NSQYPW and CDR2 is LRSPGD (reference sequence). Trimming took off 1 base at V and 3 bases at J, with 6 bases between the two ends. Incomplete CDR3 DNA: TGCACCTGCAGTGCAGGGACAGACACAGAAGTCTTC. Protein: CTCSAGTDTEVF. In full, the CDR3 is CTCSAGTDTEVFF.